This T cell receptor (beta chain) was retrieved from a study of blood T cells in healthy people across ages. A second about 6 to 12 cycle PCR used barcoded and J-beta primers. Using its own MiXCR run on the 5' RACE reads, TCRdb lists one record per CDR3 protein. The sample shows fewer than 750,000 distinct CDR3 sequences, 45% to 55% of them seen only once. The CDR3 spans 13 residues. Germline V gene sequence: CDR1 SNHLY, CDR2 FYNNEI. Sequences were obtained from blood. This TCR was recovered from a man of 80 years or more in good health. This chain links TRBV2 with TRBJ1-5; tentative D call: TRBD1 (5 bases). CDR3 bases: TGTGCTAGCGGGGGTCAGGAAGATCAGCCCCAGCATTTT. Its protein product is CASGGQEDQPQHF.